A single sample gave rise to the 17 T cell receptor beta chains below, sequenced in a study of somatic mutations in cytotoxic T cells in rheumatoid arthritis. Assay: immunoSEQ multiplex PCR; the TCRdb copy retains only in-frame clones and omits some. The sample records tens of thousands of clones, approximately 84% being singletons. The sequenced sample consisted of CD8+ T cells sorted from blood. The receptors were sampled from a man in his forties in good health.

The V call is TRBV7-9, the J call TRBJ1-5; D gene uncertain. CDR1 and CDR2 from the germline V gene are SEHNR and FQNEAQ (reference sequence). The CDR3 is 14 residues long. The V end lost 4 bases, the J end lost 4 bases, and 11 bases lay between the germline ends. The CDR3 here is CASSYGSRNQPQHF. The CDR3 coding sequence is TGTGCCAGCAGCTACGGATCCAGAAATCAGCCCCAGCATTTT. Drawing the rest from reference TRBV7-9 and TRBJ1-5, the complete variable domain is DTGVSQNPRHKITKRGQNVTFRCDPISEHNRLYWYRQTLGQGPEFLTYFQNEAQLEKSRLLSDRFSAERPKGSFSTLEIQRTEQGDSAMYLCASSYGSRNQPQHFGDGTRLSIL.

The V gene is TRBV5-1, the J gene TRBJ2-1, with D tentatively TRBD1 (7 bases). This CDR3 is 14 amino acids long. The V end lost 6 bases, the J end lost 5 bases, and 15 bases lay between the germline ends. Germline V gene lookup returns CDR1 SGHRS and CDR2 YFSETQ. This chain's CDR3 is CASTPGDRHNEQFF. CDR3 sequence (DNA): TGCGCCAGCACCCCGGGGGACAGACACAATGAGCAGTTCTTC. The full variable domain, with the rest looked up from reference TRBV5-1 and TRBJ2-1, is KAGVTQTPRYLIKTRGQQVTLSCSPISGHRSVSWYQQTPGQGLQFLFEYFSETQRNKGNFPGRFSGRQFSNSRSEMNVSTLELGDSALYLCASTPGDRHNEQFFGPGTRLTVL.

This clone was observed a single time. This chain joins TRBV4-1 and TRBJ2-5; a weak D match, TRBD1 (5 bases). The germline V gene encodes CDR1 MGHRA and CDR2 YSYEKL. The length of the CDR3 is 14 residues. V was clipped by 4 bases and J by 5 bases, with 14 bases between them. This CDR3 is CASSLQQGQETQYF. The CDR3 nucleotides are TGCGCCAGCAGCCTCCAGCAGGGTCAGGAGACCCAGTACTTC.

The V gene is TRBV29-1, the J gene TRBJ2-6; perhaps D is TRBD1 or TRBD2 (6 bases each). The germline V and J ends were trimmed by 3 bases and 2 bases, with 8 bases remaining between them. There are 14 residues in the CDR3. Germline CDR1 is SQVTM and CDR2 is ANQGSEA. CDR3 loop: CSVDGGPGANVLTF. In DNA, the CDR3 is TGCAGCGTTGATGGGGGGCCTGGGGCCAACGTCCTGACTTTC.

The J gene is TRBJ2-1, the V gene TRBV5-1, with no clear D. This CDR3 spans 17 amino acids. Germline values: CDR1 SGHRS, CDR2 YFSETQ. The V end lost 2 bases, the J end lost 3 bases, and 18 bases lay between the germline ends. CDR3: CASSLPFGGQVYNEQFF. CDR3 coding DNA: TGCGCCAGCAGCTTACCCTTCGGTGGGCAGGTCTACAATGAGCAGTTCTTC.

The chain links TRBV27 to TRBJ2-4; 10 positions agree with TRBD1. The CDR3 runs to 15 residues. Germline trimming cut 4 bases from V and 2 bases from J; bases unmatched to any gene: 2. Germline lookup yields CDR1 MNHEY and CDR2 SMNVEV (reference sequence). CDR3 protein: CASSWGQGTKNIQYF. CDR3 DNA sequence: TGTGCCAGCAGTTGGGGACAGGGGACCAAAAACATTCAGTACTTC.

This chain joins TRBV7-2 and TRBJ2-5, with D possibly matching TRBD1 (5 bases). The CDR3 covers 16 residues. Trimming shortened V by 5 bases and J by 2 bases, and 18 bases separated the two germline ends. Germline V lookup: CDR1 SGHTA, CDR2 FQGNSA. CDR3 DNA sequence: TGTGCCAGCAGCACGCAACCAGACAGATCACAAGAGACCCAGTACTTC. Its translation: CASSTQPDRSQETQYF.

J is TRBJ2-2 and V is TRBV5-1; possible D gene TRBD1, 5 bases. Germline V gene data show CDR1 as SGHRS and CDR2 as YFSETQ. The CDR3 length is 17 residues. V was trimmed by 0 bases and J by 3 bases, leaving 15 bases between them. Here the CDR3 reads CASSLAEGRADTGELFF. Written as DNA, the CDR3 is TGCGCCAGCAGCTTGGCCGAAGGCAGGGCTGACACCGGGGAGCTGTTTTTT.

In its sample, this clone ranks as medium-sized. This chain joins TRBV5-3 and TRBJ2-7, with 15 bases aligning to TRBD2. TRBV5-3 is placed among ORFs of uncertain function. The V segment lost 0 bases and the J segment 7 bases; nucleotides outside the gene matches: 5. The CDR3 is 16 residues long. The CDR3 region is CARSLVGLAGGGEQYF. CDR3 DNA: TGTGCCAGAAGCTTGGTCGGACTAGCGGGAGGGGGGGAGCAGTACTTC.

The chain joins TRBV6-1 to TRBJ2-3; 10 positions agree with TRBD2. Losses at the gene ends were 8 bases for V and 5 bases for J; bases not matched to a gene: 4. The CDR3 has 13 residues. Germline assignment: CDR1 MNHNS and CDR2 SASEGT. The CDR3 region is CASGTSAEDTQYF. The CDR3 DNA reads TGTGCCAGCGGGACTAGCGCCGAAGATACGCAGTATTTT.

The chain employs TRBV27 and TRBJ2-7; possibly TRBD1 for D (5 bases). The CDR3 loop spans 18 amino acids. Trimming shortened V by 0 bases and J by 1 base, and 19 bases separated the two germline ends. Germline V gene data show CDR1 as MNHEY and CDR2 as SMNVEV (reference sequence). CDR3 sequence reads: CASSLSIMGTQGSYEQYF. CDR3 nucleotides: TGTGCCAGCAGTTTATCCATCATGGGCACCCAGGGATCCTACGAGCAGTACTTC.

The CDR3 DNA is TGTGCCAGCACCCCCTACGGGGGAGGCACAGATACGCAGTATTTT. Its protein product is CASTPYGGGTDTQYF. The chain is built from TRBV28 and TRBJ2-3; a possible D gene is TRBD2 (6 bases). From germline, CDR1 is MDHEN and CDR2 SYDVKM. V shed 7 bases and J shed 1 base, with 15 bases lying between them. The CDR3 is made up of 15 amino acids.

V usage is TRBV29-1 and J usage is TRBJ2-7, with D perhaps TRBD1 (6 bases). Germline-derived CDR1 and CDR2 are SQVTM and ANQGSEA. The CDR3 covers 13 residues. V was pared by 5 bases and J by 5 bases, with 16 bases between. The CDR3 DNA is TGCAGCGTTAGTACAGGGACCTTGGACGAGCAGTACTTC. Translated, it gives CSVSTGTLDEQYF.

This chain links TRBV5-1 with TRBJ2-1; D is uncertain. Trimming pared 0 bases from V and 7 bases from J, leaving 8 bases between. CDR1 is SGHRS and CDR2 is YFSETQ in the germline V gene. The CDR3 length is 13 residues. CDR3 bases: TGCGCCAGCAGCTTGGCTGTGGGGAATGAGCAGTTCTTC. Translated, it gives CASSLAVGNEQFF.

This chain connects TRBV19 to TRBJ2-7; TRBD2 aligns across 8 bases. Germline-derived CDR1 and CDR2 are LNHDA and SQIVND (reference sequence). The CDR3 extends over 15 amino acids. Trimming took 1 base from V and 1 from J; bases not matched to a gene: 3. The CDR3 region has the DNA TGTGCCAGTAGTATAGGCGGCGGGGGGTCCTACGAGCAGTACTTC. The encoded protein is CASSIGGGGSYEQYF.

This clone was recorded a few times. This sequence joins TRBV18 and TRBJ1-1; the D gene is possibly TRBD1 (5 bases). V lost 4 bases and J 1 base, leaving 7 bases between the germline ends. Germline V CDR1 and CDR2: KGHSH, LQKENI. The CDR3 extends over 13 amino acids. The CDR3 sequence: CASSLQGNTEAFF. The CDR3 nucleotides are TGTGCCAGCTCACTGCAGGGGAACACTGAAGCTTTCTTT.

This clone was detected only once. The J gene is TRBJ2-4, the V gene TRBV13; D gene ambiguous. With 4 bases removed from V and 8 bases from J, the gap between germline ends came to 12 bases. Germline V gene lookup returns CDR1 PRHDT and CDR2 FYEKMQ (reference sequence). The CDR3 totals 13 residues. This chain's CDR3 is CASSSGPGDIQYF. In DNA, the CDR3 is TGTGCCAGCAGCTCCGGGCCTGGTGACATTCAGTACTTC.